Presented here are 9 T cell receptor beta chains from one specimen sequenced in a study of T cell responses to AZD1222 COVID-19 vaccine. Clones were read by immunoSEQ multiplex PCR, and TCRdb kept only the in-frame ones, dropping some. The repertoire holds about 140,000 clones, 85% to 95% seen once, with approximately 1.5% in the top ten. The specimen was peripheral blood, collected on day 0 of AZD1222 vaccination. These receptors all stem from an adult in good health.

The V call is TRBV27, the J call TRBJ1-6; D gene ambiguous. CDR1 and CDR2 from the germline V gene are MNHEY and SMNVEV (reference sequence). This CDR3 is built from 20 residues. V lost 3 bases and J 1 base, leaving 22 bases between the germline ends. The CDR3 here is CASSFQHIRGSGSYNSPLHF. The CDR3 DNA is TGTGCCAGCAGTTTCCAGCACATCCGAGGATCTGGTTCCTATAATTCACCCCTCCACTTT.

The chain couples TRBV5-1 to TRBJ2-7; TRBD1 aligns across 10 bases. Losses at the gene ends were 0 bases for V and 4 bases for J; bases not matched to a gene: 1. CDR1 and CDR2 from the germline V gene are SGHRS and YFSETQ. The CDR3 contains 14 residues. CDR3 amino acids: CASSLGTGGYEQYF. CDR3 nucleotide sequence: TGCGCCAGCAGCTTGGGGACAGGGGGGTACGAGCAGTACTTC.

This sequence joins TRBV28 and TRBJ1-4; D may be TRBD1 (6 bases). CDR1 and CDR2 (germline): MDHEN, SYDVKM. V lost 6 bases to trimming and J lost 4 bases, with 18 bases between them. This CDR3 has 16 amino acids. The CDR3 DNA is TGTGCCAGCAGCACCAGAGGGGGGGGACTTAATGAAAAACTGTTTTTT. Its translation is CASSTRGGGLNEKLFF.

This clone occurred once. The chain uses TRBV5-4 and TRBJ2-1; 13 bases are a match to TRBD2. With 3 bases clipped from V and 7 bases from J, the junction kept 4 bases outside the gene matches. Germline lookup yields CDR1 SGHNT and CDR2 YYREEE (reference sequence). The CDR3 is 15 amino acids. The CDR3 region has the DNA TGTGCCAGCAGCTCGACTAGCGGGGGGTTTAATGAGCAGTTCTTC. This sequence encodes CASSSTSGGFNEQFF. Supplemented by reference TRBV5-4 and TRBJ2-1, the full variable domain reads ETGVTQSPTHLIKTRGQQVTLRCSSQSGHNTVSWYQQALGQGPQFIFQYYREEENGRGNFPPRFSGLQFPNYSSELNVNALELDDSALYLCASSSTSGGFNEQFFGPGTRLTVL.

CDR3 coding DNA: TGTGCCAGCAGCTTAGCCTCCACAGGGTTTGCAACCTTC. Its protein product is CASSLASTGFATF. This chain connects TRBV13 to TRBJ1-2, with D possibly being TRBD1 (6 bases). Germline CDR1 reads PRHDT; CDR2 reads FYEKMQ (reference sequence). Trimming removed 1 base from V and 14 bases from J, with 17 bases in between. The CDR3 contains 13 residues.

This clone was seen once. This chain connects TRBV5-1 to TRBJ1-1; 9 bases are shared with TRBD1. J gave up 4 bases and V 0 bases, and 4 bases lay outside the gene matches. The CDR3 totals 15 residues. Per germline, CDR1 SGHRS and CDR2 YFSETQ. CDR3 sequence (DNA): TGCGCCAGCAGCTTGGTGCCGGGACAGGGCACTGAAGCTTTCTTT. Protein: CASSLVPGQGTEAFF.

This chain links TRBV5-6 with TRBJ2-5, with D possibly TRBD2 on 6 matching bases. There are 13 residues in the CDR3. Deletions cut 6 bases from V and 4 bases from J, with 13 bases between. Germline CDR1 reads SGHDT; CDR2 reads YYEEEE. CDR3 protein: CASTRGVAETQYF. The CDR3 DNA follows: TGTGCCAGCACCCGCGGGGTGGCAGAGACCCAGTACTTC.

This clone has only one observation. V and J are TRBV6-1 and TRBJ1-5; D not resolved. Germline CDR1 MNHNS, CDR2 SASEGT. Trimming pared 1 base from V and 0 bases from J, leaving 13 bases between. This CDR3 is built from 17 residues. CDR3 loop: CASSEEASHYSNQPQHF. DNA for the CDR3: TGTGCCAGCAGTGAAGAGGCCAGTCATTATAGCAATCAGCCCCAGCATTTT.

This chain connects TRBV7-9 to TRBJ1-6, with D perhaps matching TRBD1 (5 bases). V lost 0 bases and J 6 bases, leaving 9 bases between the germline ends. The CDR3 runs to 15 residues. Germline V gives CDR1 SEHNR, CDR2 FQNEAQ (reference sequence). This CDR3 is CASSLAQGSNSPLHF. In DNA form, the CDR3 reads TGTGCCAGCAGCTTAGCGCAGGGTAGTAATTCACCCCTCCACTTT.